This is a list of T cell receptor beta chains from one sample in a study of T cell changes during pregnancy in multiple sclerosis. Assay: immunoSEQ multiplex PCR; the TCRdb copy retains only in-frame clones and omits some. The repertoire includes 40,000 to 55,000 clones, around 90% of them detected once, and 0.35% to 0.4% sits in the top ten. This specimen was CD4+ T cells from peripheral blood mononuclear cells, taken before pregnancy. The receptors originated from a female donor with multiple sclerosis, enrolled in a pregnancy study. Each CDR3 is given without its conserved first and last residue.

>TRBJ1-2|9|TRBV11-2
ASSPGSGYT
>TRBJ1-5|14|TRBV7-8
ASSLGFGGRDQPQH
>TRBJ2-3|14|TRBV7-8
ASSIATSGTGDTQY
>TRBJ1-4|12|TRBV27
ASGSGQGNEKLF
>TRBJ2-1|13|TRBV25-1
ASSEMGGTANEQF
>TRBJ2-6|13|TRBV29-1
SVAQGARGANVLT
>TRBJ1-4|11|TRBV28
ASGDSQVGAVF
>TRBJ2-6|15|TRBV5-1
ASSFERGLSGANVLT
>TRBJ2-7|17|TRBV28
ASSFRAGELRVGNYEQY
>TRBJ2-1|13|TRBV7-2
ASSLRTSGSNEQF
>TRBJ2-5|11|TRBV12-5
ASGSGALETQY
>TRBJ1-4|14|TRBV4-2
ASSQDGGLSHEKLF
>TRBJ2-7|14|TRBV4-2
ASSQVIGGASYEQY
>TRBJ2-2|18|TRBV7-6
ASSRRLAGVSSTNTGELF
>TRBJ2-5|15|TRBV5-6
ASSPPTGVGPQETQY
>TRBJ2-2|10|TRBV11-1
ASRRGPGELF
>TRBJ2-1|12|TRBV30
ACATSGIYNEQF
>TRBJ2-1|13|TRBV30
AWREDRSSYNEQF
>TRBJ2-3|11|TRBV6-5
ASSYGTGSTQY
>TRBJ2-3|14|TRBV9
ASSVAPEGRADTQY
>TRBJ1-2|12|TRBV5-1
ASSGGQGDYGYT
>TRBJ2-7|14|TRBV7-2
ASSLVGGNRPREQY
>TRBJ1-4|13|TRBV27
ASRGTGGANEKLF
>TRBJ2-7|10|TRBV30
AWSARVNEQY
>TRBJ1-2|11|TRBV28
ASSPGTLYGYT
>TRBJ1-5|12|TRBV6-5
ASSYGGGNQPQH
>TRBJ2-1|12|TRBV5-1
ASSLSGQGSEQF
>TRBJ1-5|15|TRBV2
ASSELPGITSNQPQH
>TRBJ1-1|12|TRBV2
ASSETGLNTEAF
>TRBJ1-2|14|TRBV6-5
ASSYTGGRGRSGYT
>TRBJ1-2|12|TRBV6-5
ASSSTGGRYGYT
>TRBJ1-5|12|TRBV10-3
AISETGTNQPQH
>TRBJ2-1|11|TRBV6-5
ASRQSSYNEQF
>TRBJ2-7|14|TRBV21-1
ASSQGDRINFYEQY
>TRBJ2-5|14|TRBV11-3
ASSLGTSGFQETQY
>TRBJ2-3|14|TRBV6-1
ASSDRVGFITDTQY
>TRBJ1-5|11|TRBV25-1
ASTQDSRQPQH
>TRBJ1-2|14|TRBV18
ASSPPGQGANYGYT
>TRBJ2-1|15|TRBV7-2
ASSLAAGSGRGYEQF
>TRBJ2-7|13|TRBV5-1
ASTPTGALGYEQY
>TRBJ2-5|11|TRBV30
AWAPGLQETQY
>TRBJ1-2|14|TRBV10-3
AISEEGQKSNYGYT
>.|15|TRBV30
AWSAPPRLAATYEQY
>TRBJ1-5|13|TRBV4-1
ASSQGGGGNQPQH
>TRBJ2-3|13|TRBV7-3
ASSQVRGRTDTQY
>TRBJ2-6|12|TRBV6-1
ASTFVSGANVLT
>TRBJ1-1|15|TRBV5-1
ASSLVYRHGGDTEAF
>TRBJ2-7|12|TRBV10-2
ASMIGTGGVEQY
>TRBJ1-2|12|TRBV28
ASSLGGAHYGYT
>TRBJ2-7|13|TRBV11-2
ASSLGTGAYYEQY
>TRBJ2-7|12|TRBV5-1
ASSQNRGFYEQY
>TRBJ1-4|14|TRBV19
ASSTLSRGNNEKLF
>TRBJ1-1|9|TRBV6-5
ASSNRAEAF
>TRBJ2-1|15|TRBV7-8
ASSSSRLAGAHNEQF
>TRBJ2-7|13|TRBV27
ASSLKVQGTYEQY